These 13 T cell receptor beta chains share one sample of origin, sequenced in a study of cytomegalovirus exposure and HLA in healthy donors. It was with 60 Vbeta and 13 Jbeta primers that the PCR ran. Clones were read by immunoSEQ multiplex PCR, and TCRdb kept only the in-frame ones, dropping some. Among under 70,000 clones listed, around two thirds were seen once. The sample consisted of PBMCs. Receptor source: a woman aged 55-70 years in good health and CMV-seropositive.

CDR3 in DNA: TGTGCCATCAGTGAGGGGGACTGGTACATGAACACTGAAGCTTTCTTT. Translated, it gives CAISEGDWYMNTEAFF. This chain connects TRBV10-3 to TRBJ1-1, with D perhaps TRBD1 (5 bases). The V gene's germline CDR1 is ENHRY and CDR2 SYGVKD. The V gene lost 2 bases and the J gene lost 0 bases, with 13 bases spanning the gap. The CDR3 sequence is 16 residues long.

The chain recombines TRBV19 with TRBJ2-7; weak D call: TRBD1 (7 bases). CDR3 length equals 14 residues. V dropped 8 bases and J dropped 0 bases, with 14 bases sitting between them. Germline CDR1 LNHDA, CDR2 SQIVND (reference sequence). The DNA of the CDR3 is TGTGCCAGTGGTCAGGGGGGCCTCTCCTACGAGCAGTACTTC. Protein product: CASGQGGLSYEQYF. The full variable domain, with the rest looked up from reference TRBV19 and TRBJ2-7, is DGGITQSPKYLFRKEGQNVTLSCEQNLNHDAMYWYRQDPGQGLRLIYYSQIVNDFQKGDIAEGYSVSREKKESFPLTVTSAQKNPTAFYLCASGQGGLSYEQYFGPGTRLTVT.

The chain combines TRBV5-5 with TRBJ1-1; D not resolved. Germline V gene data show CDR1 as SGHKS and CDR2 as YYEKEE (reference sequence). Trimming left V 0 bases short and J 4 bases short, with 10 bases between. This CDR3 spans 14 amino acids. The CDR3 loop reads CASSLAPGFTEAFF. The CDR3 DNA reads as TGTGCCAGCAGCTTGGCCCCGGGGTTCACTGAAGCTTTCTTT. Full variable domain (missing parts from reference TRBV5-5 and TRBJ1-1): DAGVTQSPTHLIKTRGQQVTLRCSPISGHKSVSWYQQVLGQGPQFIFQYYEKEERGRGNFPDRFSARQFPNYSSELNVNALLLGDSALYLCASSLAPGFTEAFFGQGTRLTVV.

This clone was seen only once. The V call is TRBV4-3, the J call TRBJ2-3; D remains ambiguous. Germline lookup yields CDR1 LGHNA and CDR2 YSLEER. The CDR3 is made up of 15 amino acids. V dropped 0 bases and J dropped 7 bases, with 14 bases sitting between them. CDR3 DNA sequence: TGCGCCAGCAGCCAAGACCTAGTCCTCGGAAATACGCAGTATTTT. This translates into CASSQDLVLGNTQYF.

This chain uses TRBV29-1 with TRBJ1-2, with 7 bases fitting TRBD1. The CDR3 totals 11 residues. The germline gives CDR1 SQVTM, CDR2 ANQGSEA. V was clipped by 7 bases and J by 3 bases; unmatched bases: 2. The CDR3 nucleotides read TGCAGCGCCGGGACAGACTATGGCTACACCTTC. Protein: CSAGTDYGYTF.

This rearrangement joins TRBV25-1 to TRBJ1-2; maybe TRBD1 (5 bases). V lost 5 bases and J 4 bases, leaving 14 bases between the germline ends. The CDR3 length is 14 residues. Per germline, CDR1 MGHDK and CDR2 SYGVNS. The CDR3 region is CASSQGLAPYGYTF. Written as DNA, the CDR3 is TGTGCCAGCAGTCAGGGACTAGCTCCCTATGGCTACACCTTC.

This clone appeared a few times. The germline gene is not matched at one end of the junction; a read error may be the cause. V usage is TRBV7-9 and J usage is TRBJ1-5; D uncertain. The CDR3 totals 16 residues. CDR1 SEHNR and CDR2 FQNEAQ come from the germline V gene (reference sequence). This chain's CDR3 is CARSLLGSVAGQPQHF. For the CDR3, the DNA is TGTGCCCGCAGCTTACTAGGTTCAGTGGCGGGCCAGCCCCAGCATTTT.

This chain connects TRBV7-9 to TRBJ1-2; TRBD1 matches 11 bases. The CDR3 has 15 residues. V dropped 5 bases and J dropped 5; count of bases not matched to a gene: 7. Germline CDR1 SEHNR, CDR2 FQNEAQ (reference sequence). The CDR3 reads CASSMDRGPTYGYTF. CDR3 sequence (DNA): TGTGCCAGCAGCATGGACAGGGGGCCAACATATGGCTACACCTTC.

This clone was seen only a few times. The CDR3 is CASSPRQAGTDTQYF. The CDR3 bases are TGTGCCAGCAGCCCCAGACAGGCGGGCACAGATACGCAGTATTTT. The V and J genes are TRBV9 and TRBJ2-3; D might be TRBD1 (6 bases). The germline V and J ends were trimmed by 4 bases and 1 base, with 13 bases remaining between them. From germline, CDR1 is SGDLS and CDR2 YYNGEE. This CDR3 has 15 amino acids.

DNA for the CDR3: TGTGCCAGCAGTGAAGCGGTAGACTCCTACGAGCAGTACTTC. It translates to CASSEAVDSYEQYF. The chain combines TRBV2 with TRBJ2-7; no clear D. V was trimmed by 0 bases and J by 0 bases, leaving 6 bases between them. The CDR3 covers 14 residues. Per the germline V gene, CDR1 is SNHLY and CDR2 is FYNNEI.

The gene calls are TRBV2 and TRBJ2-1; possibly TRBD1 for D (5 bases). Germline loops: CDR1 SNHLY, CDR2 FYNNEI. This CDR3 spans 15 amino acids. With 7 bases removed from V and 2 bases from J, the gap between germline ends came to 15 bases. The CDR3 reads CASTKGLGAYNEQFF. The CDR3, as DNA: TGTGCCAGCACCAAGGGGCTAGGAGCCTACAATGAGCAGTTCTTC.

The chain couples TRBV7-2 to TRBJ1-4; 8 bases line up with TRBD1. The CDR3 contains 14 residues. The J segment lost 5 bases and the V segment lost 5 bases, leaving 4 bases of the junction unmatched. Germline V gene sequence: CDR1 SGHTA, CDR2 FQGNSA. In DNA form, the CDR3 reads TGTGCCAGCAGCCACGGACAGGGAAATGAAAAACTGTTTTTT. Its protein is CASSHGQGNEKLFF.

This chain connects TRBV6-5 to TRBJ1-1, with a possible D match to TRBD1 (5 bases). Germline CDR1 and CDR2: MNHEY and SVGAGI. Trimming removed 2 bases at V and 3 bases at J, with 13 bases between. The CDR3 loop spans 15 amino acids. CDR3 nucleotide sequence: TGTGCCAGCAGTTACGGGGCCCCTTGGGACACTGAAGCTTTCTTT. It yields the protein CASSYGAPWDTEAFF.